This T cell receptor (beta chain) was recorded in a study of T cell repertoires in cytomegalovirus infection. Looking at the study overall: HLA-C-restricted CMV epitopes, recently identified, and well-studied HLA-B-restricted ones were used by the study. Both CMV infection and a matching HLA type were indicated by public TCR beta signatures.

This clonotype was recorded a few times. Its antigen is unknown. TCRdb reprocessed the reads via MiXCR and lists one record per CDR3 protein. Of about 71,000 distinct CDR3 sequences in the sample, 20% were seen once. This CDR3 spans 15 amino acids. V lost 0 bases to trimming and J lost 3 bases, with 8 bases between them. Germline lookup yields CDR1 SGHDN and CDR2 FVKESK. This chain joins TRBV14 and TRBJ2-2; D call uncertain. The sample was CD8+ T cells from cultured PBMCs, taken from culture after CMV antigen stimulation. The TCR was taken from a human donor in good health (CMV status not recorded). Some clones in this sample may be carry-over from other donors' samples. The CDR3 here is CASSQDRRYTGELFF. The CDR3 DNA follows: TGTGCCAGCAGCCAAGATCGACGGTACACCGGGGAGCTGTTTTTT.